Shown below are 21 T cell receptor beta chains from a single sample sequenced in a study of CD8+ T cells in alopecia areata. Sample treatment: oral pan-JAK inhibitor, 5-10 mg twice daily. In each case, RNA was isolated and then reverse transcribed into cDNA as the sequencing template. The table came from immunoSEQ multiplex PCR; TCRdb's copy has only in-frame clones and leaves some out. The data show some 42,000 clones, 80% to 95% seen once. The sequencing here drew on CD8+ T cells sorted from blood, taken at week 24, from a patient treated with tofacitinib. The receptors here all came from a human donor with alopecia areata.

The chain couples TRBV29-1 to TRBJ2-7; 9 bases are a match to TRBD1. V lost 4 bases to trimming and J lost 4 bases; unmatched junction nucleotides: 5. CDR1 and CDR2 from the germline V gene are SQVTM and ANQGSEA. CDR3 length: 13 residues. The CDR3 DNA is TGCAGCGTTGTACAGGGGGCAGAGTACGAGCAGTACTTC. Residues: CSVVQGAEYEQYF.

The rearrangement joins TRBV6-5 to TRBJ1-2; weak D call: TRBD1 (5 bases). The CDR3 loop spans 12 amino acids. The germline V gene encodes CDR1 MNHEY and CDR2 SVGAGI. The V and J ends lost 10 bases and 0 bases respectively, with 9 bases between them. The CDR3 loop reads CATAGSNYGYTF. CDR3 sequence (DNA): TGTGCCACGGCAGGGTCTAACTATGGCTACACCTTC.

The chain has TRBV19 and TRBJ2-7; D is perhaps TRBD1 (7 bases). Between the trimmed V and J ends, which lost 7 bases and 2 bases, there was a span of 18 bases. Germline loops: CDR1 LNHDA, CDR2 SQIVND (reference sequence). The length of the CDR3 is 15 residues. CDR3 coding DNA: TGTGCCAGTACTGGCGTGGGCAGGGGGGCCTACGAGCAGTACTTC. This sequence encodes CASTGVGRGAYEQYF.

CDR3 residues: CSVEWSASTDTQYF. DNA for the CDR3: TGCAGCGTTGAATGGTCGGCTAGCACAGATACGCAGTATTTT. V and J are TRBV29-1 and TRBJ2-3, with D uncertain. V lost 2 bases and J lost 0, with 9 bases in between. Looked up from germline, CDR1 is SQVTM and CDR2 is ANQGSEA. The CDR3 sequence is 14 residues long.

The chain carries TRBV27 and TRBJ2-7, with D perhaps TRBD1 (6 bases). CDR1 is MNHEY, CDR2 SMNVEV, per germline (reference sequence). The CDR3 is 13 amino acids. V lost 6 bases and J lost 2, with 11 bases in between. CDR3 sequence: CASSTGLPYEQYF. DNA of the CDR3: TGTGCCAGCAGCACAGGGTTACCCTACGAGCAGTACTTC.

This sequence joins TRBV5-1 and TRBJ2-6; possible D gene TRBD1, 5 bases. CDR3 length: 17 amino acids. Germline V gene lookup returns CDR1 SGHRS and CDR2 YFSETQ. The V gene lost 7 bases and the J gene lost 1 base, with 18 bases spanning the gap. Here the CDR3 reads CASSAWTSGSGANVLTF. Here the CDR3 DNA reads TGCGCCAGCTCCGCGTGGACATCGGGTTCTGGGGCCAACGTCCTGACTTTC.

The rearrangement joins TRBV29-1 to TRBJ2-5; 9 bases align to TRBD1. The last part of the DNA fits TRBJ2-7 better; the J call may be wrong. There are 15 residues in the CDR3. Germline-derived CDR1 and CDR2 are SQVTM and ANQGSEA. The CDR3 sequence is CSVDWGDRESYEQYF. The CDR3 DNA reads TGCAGCGTTGATTGGGGGGACAGGGAATCCTACGAGCAGTACTTC.

V usage is TRBV18 and J usage is TRBJ2-1; perhaps TRBD1 as D (5 bases). CDR1 KGHSH and CDR2 LQKENI come from the germline V gene. V gave up 0 bases and J gave up 8 bases, with 14 bases separating them. CDR3 size: 15 residues. Here the CDR3 DNA reads TGTGCCAGCTCACCACCGGCCCAGGGTGAATATGAGCAGTTCTTC. It specifies CASSPPAQGEYEQFF.

The CDR3 here is CASSDGTSGGKEQFF. The CDR3 bases are TGTGCCAGCAGTGACGGGACTAGCGGGGGCAAAGAACAGTTCTTC. The chain employs TRBV6-4 and TRBJ2-1; 14 nucleotides align to TRBD2. J gave up 13 bases and V 2 bases, and 7 bases lay outside the gene matches. The CDR3 is 15 residues long. Germline V gives CDR1 MRHNA, CDR2 SNTAGT.

This chain connects TRBV29-1 to TRBJ2-5, with D perhaps matching TRBD2 (7 bases). From germline, CDR1 is SQVTM and CDR2 ANQGSEA. CDR3 length: 15 residues. Trimming took 7 bases from V and 0 from J, leaving 18 bases between them. The CDR3 is CSAREGGGYQETQYF. CDR3 bases: TGCAGCGCCCGAGAGGGAGGGGGATACCAAGAGACCCAGTACTTC. Filled out from reference TRBV29-1 and TRBJ2-5, the complete variable domain reads SAVISQKPSRDICQRGTSLTIQCQVDSQVTMMFWYRQQPGQSLTLIATANQGSEATYESGFVIDKFPISRPNLTFSTLTVSNMSPEDSSIYLCSAREGGGYQETQYFGPGTRLLVL.

This clone was seen a single time. The chain combines TRBV13 with TRBJ2-6; no firm D call. The length of the CDR3 is 18 residues. V was pared by 6 bases and J by 5 bases, with 23 bases between. CDR1 is PRHDT and CDR2 is FYEKMQ in the germline V gene (reference sequence). The chain's CDR3 is CASSGEKLSTSRANVLTF. The CDR3 bases are TGTGCCAGCAGTGGCGAAAAGCTGAGTACAAGTCGGGCCAACGTCCTGACTTTC.

The chain uses TRBV2 and TRBJ2-1; maybe TRBD1 (6 bases). The CDR3 sequence is 16 residues long. Trimming took off 3 bases at V and 8 bases at J, with 20 bases between the two ends. Looked up from germline, CDR1 is SNHLY and CDR2 is FYNNEI. CDR3 sequence (DNA): TGTGCCAGCAGTGATGACAGGCCCCCGGCAACCCATGAGCAGTTCTTC. This encodes CASSDDRPPATHEQFF.

This chain uses TRBV7-9 with TRBJ2-7; maybe TRBD2 (7 bases). Germline CDR1 and CDR2: SEHNR and FQNEAQ (reference sequence). The CDR3 consists of 17 residues. Trimming pared 0 bases from V and 3 bases from J, leaving 18 bases between. CDR3 amino acids: CASSLALKRGGNYEQYF. CDR3 in DNA: TGTGCCAGCAGCTTAGCGCTAAAGAGGGGGGGAAACTACGAGCAGTACTTC. The variable domain in full, completed from reference TRBV7-9 and TRBJ2-7, reads DTGVSQNPRHKITKRGQNVTFRCDPISEHNRLYWYRQTLGQGPEFLTYFQNEAQLEKSRLLSDRFSAERPKGSFSTLEIQRTEQGDSAMYLCASSLALKRGGNYEQYFGPGTRLTVT.

The chain joins TRBV28 to TRBJ2-5; 7 nucleotides agree with TRBD1. V shed 5 bases and J 2 bases; nucleotides not matched to a gene: 11. This CDR3 has 16 amino acids. Germline CDR1 MDHEN, CDR2 SYDVKM. As DNA, the CDR3 is TGTGCCAGCAGTCCGAGACAGGGTATAGAACAAGAGACCCAGTACTTC. Protein sequence: CASSPRQGIEQETQYF. Using reference TRBV28 and TRBJ2-5 for the parts outside the CDR3, the full variable domain is DVKVTQSSRYLVKRTGEKVFLECVQDMDHENMFWYRQDPGLGLRLIYFSYDVKMKEKGDIPEGYSVSREKKERFSLILESASTNQTSMYLCASSPRQGIEQETQYFGPGTRLLVL.

This chain connects TRBV27 to TRBJ2-1, with D possibly TRBD1 on 5 matching bases. The V and J ends lost 2 bases and 4 bases respectively, with 12 bases between them. The CDR3 has 15 amino acids. Germline values: CDR1 MNHEY, CDR2 SMNVEV (reference sequence). CDR3 region: CASSLVGQGYNEQFF. The CDR3 nucleotides are TGTGCCAGCAGTTTAGTTGGTCAGGGTTACAATGAGCAGTTCTTC.

This sequence joins TRBV23-1 and TRBJ2-7, with a possible D match to TRBD2 (8 bases). TRBV23-1 is annotated as an ORF whose role is uncertain. V gave up 7 bases and J gave up 5 bases, with 24 bases separating them. This CDR3 spans 16 amino acids. The CDR3 protein is CASTREGVRGTHEQYF. As DNA, the CDR3 is TGCGCCAGCACTCGGGAGGGCGTCAGGGGGACACACGAGCAGTACTTC.

V is TRBV19 and J is TRBJ1-1; D remains ambiguous. This CDR3 spans 14 amino acids. The germline gives CDR1 LNHDA, CDR2 SQIVND (reference sequence). Trimming removed 10 bases at V and 0 bases at J, with 15 bases between. The CDR3 coding sequence is TGTGCCACTCATCCTCCGGGATTGAACACTGAAGCTTTCTTT. Translation: CATHPPGLNTEAFF.

The chain uses TRBV29-1 and TRBJ2-7, with D hard to call. CDR1 SQVTM and CDR2 ANQGSEA come from the germline V gene. This CDR3 contains 13 residues. V was clipped by 6 bases and J by 2 bases, with 14 bases between them. CDR3 region: CSVSPGRTYEQYF. The DNA for the CDR3 is TGCAGCGTCAGCCCTGGACGGACCTACGAGCAGTACTTC.

CDR3 region: CASSQDVAYEQYF. The CDR3 coding sequence is TGCGCCAGCAGCCAGGATGTCGCCTACGAGCAGTACTTC. The chain joins TRBV4-1 to TRBJ2-7; D ambiguous. The CDR3 covers 13 residues. Per the germline V gene, CDR1 is MGHRA and CDR2 is YSYEKL. V lost 3 bases and J 2 bases, leaving 8 bases between the germline ends.

The CDR3 is CASSFRQGGTGANVLTF. The CDR3 bases are TGTGCCAGCAGTTTTAGGCAGGGCGGAACTGGGGCCAACGTCCTGACTTTC. The genes are TRBV27 and TRBJ2-6; a possible D gene is TRBD1 (5 bases). The CDR3 contains 17 residues. Germline CDR1 and CDR2: MNHEY and SMNVEV (reference sequence). Trimming left V 3 bases short and J 2 bases short, with 14 bases between.

This rearrangement joins TRBV28 to TRBJ2-4; 7 positions match TRBD2. The V gene's germline CDR1 is MDHEN and CDR2 SYDVKM. V shed 8 bases, J shed 1 base, and the junction held 14 bases outside the gene matches. The CDR3 is made up of 17 amino acids. CDR3 region: CASLSEVRRGAKNIQYF. The CDR3 coding sequence is TGTGCCAGCTTGAGCGAGGTCCGGCGGGGGGCCAAAAACATTCAGTACTTC.